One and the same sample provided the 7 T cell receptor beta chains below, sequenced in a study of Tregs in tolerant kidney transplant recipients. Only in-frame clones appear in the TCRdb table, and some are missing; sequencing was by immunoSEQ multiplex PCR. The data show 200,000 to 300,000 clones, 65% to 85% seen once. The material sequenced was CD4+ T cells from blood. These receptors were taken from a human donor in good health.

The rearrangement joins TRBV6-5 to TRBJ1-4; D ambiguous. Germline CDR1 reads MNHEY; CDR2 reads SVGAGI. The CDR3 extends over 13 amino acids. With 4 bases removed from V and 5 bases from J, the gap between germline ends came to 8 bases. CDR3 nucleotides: TGTGCCAGCAGTTTTGAGAGAAATGAAAAACTGTTTTTT. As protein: CASSFERNEKLFF.

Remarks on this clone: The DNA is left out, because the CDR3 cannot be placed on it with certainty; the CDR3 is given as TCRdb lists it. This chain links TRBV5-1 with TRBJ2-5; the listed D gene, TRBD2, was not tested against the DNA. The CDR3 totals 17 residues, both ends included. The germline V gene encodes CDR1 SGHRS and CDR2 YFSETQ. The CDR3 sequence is CASSTLSAPALGETQYF.

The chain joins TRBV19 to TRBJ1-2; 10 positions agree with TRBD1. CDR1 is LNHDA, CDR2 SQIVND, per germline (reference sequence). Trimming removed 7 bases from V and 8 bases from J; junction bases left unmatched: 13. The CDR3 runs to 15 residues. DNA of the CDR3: TGTGCCAGTAATACCCGGGACAGGGGAACAAAAGGCTACACCTTC. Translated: CASNTRDRGTKGYTF.

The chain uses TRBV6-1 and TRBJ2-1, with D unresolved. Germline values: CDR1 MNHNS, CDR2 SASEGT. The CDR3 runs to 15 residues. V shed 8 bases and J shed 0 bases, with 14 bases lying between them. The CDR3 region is CASSMDRSSYNEQFF. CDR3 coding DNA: TGTGCCAGCTCGATGGACCGGAGCTCCTACAATGAGCAGTTCTTC.

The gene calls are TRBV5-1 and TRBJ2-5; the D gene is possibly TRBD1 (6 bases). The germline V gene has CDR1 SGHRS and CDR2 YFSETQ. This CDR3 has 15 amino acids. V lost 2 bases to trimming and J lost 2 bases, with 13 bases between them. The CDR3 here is CASSFSGTRQETQYF. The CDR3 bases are TGCGCCAGCAGCTTCTCCGGGACAAGACAAGAGACCCAGTACTTC.

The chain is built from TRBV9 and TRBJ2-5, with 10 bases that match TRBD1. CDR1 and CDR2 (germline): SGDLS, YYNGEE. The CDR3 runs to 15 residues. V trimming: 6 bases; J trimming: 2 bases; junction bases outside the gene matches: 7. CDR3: CASKSGDRGQETQYF. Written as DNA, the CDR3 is TGTGCCAGCAAGAGTGGGGACAGGGGACAAGAGACCCAGTACTTC.

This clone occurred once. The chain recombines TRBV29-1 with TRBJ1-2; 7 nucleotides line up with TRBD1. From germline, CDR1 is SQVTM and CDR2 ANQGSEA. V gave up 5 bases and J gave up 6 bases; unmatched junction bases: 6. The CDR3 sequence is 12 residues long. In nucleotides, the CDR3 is TGCAGCGTTCGATTCAGGGGGAATGGCTACACCTTC. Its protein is CSVRFRGNGYTF.